This T cell receptor (beta chain) was documented in a study of blood T cell repertoires in COVID-19. About the study: Samples taken during acute and convalescent COVID-19 were collected in the United States, Italy and Spain.

As handled by the study authors: It was from reference gene primer amplification that nucleated cell counts were estimated. The data were produced by immunoSEQ multiplex PCR, yet TCRdb's version contains in-frame clones alone and is incomplete. That table furnishes V, J and clone size, whereas the DNA furnished D and trimming. Here the sample spans approximately 240,000 clones, approximately 82% being singletons. This clonotype was sampled from a woman of 80 years or more with active or convalescent COVID-19. The sample comprised peripheral blood.

Written as DNA, the CDR3 is TGTGCCAGCAGCCTCCAGGCGGGAGGGGGGTACAATGAGCAGTTCTTC. This gives the protein CASSLQAGGGYNEQFF. The chain is built from TRBV5-4 and TRBJ2-1; the match to TRBD2 covers 9 bases. Trimming cost V 4 bases and J 4 bases; bases outside gene matches: 9. Per germline, CDR1 SGHNT and CDR2 YYREEE (reference sequence). The CDR3 is made up of 16 amino acids.